This T cell receptor (beta chain) was sequenced during a study of blood T cells in healthy people across ages. This clonotype was observed at least ten times. PCR was performed a second time for 7 to 11 cycles using a sample-barcoded 5' primer and a J-beta primer mix. Via MiXCR, TCRdb re-called the 5' RACE reads, giving one row per CDR3 protein. The table lists approximately 700,000 distinct CDR3 sequences, about 34% of them singletons. Looked up from germline, CDR1 is SGHAT and CDR2 is FQNNGV. V lost 5 bases and J 6 bases, leaving 13 bases between the germline ends. The CDR3 sequence is 14 residues long.

This clonotype was obtained from a woman of 80 years or more in good health. Sequenced material: blood. The chain uses TRBV11-2 and TRBJ2-2; D gene uncertain. Here the CDR3 reads CASSPTLQAGELFF. Written as DNA, the CDR3 is TGTGCCAGCAGCCCCACTCTTCAGGCCGGGGAGCTGTTTTTT.